This T cell receptor beta chain was recovered during a study of blood T cell repertoires in COVID-19. As originally analysed: Estimation of nucleated cell counts was performed using reference gene primer amplification. Produced via immunoSEQ multiplex PCR; TCRdb's table is partial and in-frame only. The V and J calls and clone size were taken over from that table, and D and trimming were inferred from the DNA. The data contain 80,000 to 95,000 clones, around 86% of them singletons. CDR3 length equals 16 residues. Germline V CDR1 and CDR2: SNHLY, FYNNEI. Unmatched junction bases numbered 5, after V lost 4 bases and J lost 1 base. This clone showed up just once.

The sample taken for sequencing was peripheral blood. The TCR comes from a man older than 75 with acute or convalescent COVID-19. The rearrangement uses TRBV2 and TRBJ2-2, with 8 bases fitting TRBD1. Written as DNA, the CDR3 is TGTGCCAGCAGTGCGCATGGGACAGGGAACACCGGGGAGCTGTTTTTT. Residues: CASSAHGTGNTGELFF.